Shown below are 6 T cell receptor beta chains from a single sample sequenced in a study of blood T cells in healthy people across ages. With a J-beta primer mix and a sample-barcoded 5' primer, a second PCR ran roughly 7 to 11 cycles. MiXCR, applied by TCRdb to the 5' RACE reads, yields one record per CDR3 protein. This table has 700,000 or so distinct CDR3 sequences, roughly 43% appearing once. Source material: blood. The receptors shown here come from a man at least 80 years old in good health.

The rearrangement links TRBV7-7 to TRBJ2-2; no firm D call. The CDR3 covers 15 residues. V lost 3 bases, J lost 1 base, and 9 bases lay in between. Germline loops: CDR1 SSHAT, CDR2 FNYEAQ (reference sequence). The CDR3 DNA is TGTGCCAGCAGCTTTTCTGGGATGAACACCGGGGAGCTGTTTTTT. This gives the protein CASSFSGMNTGELFF.

The chain employs TRBV7-2 and TRBJ2-4; 7 bases are shared with TRBD1. The DNA end favors TRBJ2-7, so the J call may be wrong. This CDR3 is 16 amino acids long. Germline V gene data show CDR1 as SGHTA and CDR2 as FQGNSA. CDR3 sequence: CASSSGQVGSNYEQYF. The CDR3 DNA follows: TGTGCCAGCAGCTCCGGACAGGTAGGATCAAACTACGAGCAGTACTTC.

Many counts were recorded for this clonotype. The chain joins TRBV5-1 to TRBJ1-6; tentative D call: TRBD1 (6 bases). CDR3 length: 15 amino acids. Germline V gives CDR1 SGHRS, CDR2 YFSETQ. Trimming pared 1 base from V and 5 bases from J, leaving 10 bases between. The CDR3 bases are TGCGCCAGCAGCTTGAGGGCAGGGGATAATTCACCCCTCCACTTT. Its translation: CASSLRAGDNSPLHF.

The chain carries TRBV12-3 or TRBV12-4 and TRBJ2-1, with a possible D match to TRBD2 (5 bases). The J call may be faulty, since TRBJ2-7 better matches the DNA end. This CDR3 region has 16 residues. DNA of the CDR3: TGTGCCAGCAGTGATCCGGGGTCGAGCTCCTACAATGAGCAGTACTTC. Translation gives CASSDPGSSSYNEQYF.

This clonotype showed up just a few times. The chain carries TRBV21-1 and TRBJ2-5; TRBD1 is taken as the D call from the table, unchecked against the DNA. TRBV21-1 is noted as a pseudogene. The CDR3 is made up of 11 amino acids. The CDR3 DNA sequence: TGTGCCAGCAGGTGTCGCGGTGGGCAGTACTTC. Protein product: CASRCRGGQYF.

This clonotype was seen more than once but under ten times. V gene TRBV6-2 or TRBV6-3 combines with J gene TRBJ2-6; the D is unclear. CDR1 and CDR2 from the germline V gene are MNHEY and SVGEGT. This CDR3 spans 15 amino acids. V was trimmed by 6 bases and J by 0 bases, leaving 9 bases between them. This CDR3 reads CASRRHSSGANVLTF. CDR3 coding DNA: TGTGCCAGCAGGCGACATTCCTCTGGGGCCAACGTCCTGACTTTC.